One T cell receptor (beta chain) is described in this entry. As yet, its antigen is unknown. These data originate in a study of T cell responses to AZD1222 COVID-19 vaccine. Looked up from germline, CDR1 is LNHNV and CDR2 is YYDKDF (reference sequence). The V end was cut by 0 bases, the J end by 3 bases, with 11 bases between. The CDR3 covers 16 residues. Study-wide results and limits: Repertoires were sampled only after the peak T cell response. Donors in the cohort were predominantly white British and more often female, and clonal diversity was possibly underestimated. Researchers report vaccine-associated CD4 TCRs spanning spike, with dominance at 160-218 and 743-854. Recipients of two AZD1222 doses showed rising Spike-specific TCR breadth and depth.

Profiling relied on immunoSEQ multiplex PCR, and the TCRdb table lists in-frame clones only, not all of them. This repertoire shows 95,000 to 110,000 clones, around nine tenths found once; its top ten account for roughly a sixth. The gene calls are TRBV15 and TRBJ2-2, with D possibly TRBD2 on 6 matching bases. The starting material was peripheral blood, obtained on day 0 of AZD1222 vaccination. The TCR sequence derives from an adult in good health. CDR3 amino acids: CATSREGRGDTGELFF. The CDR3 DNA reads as TGTGCCACCAGCAGAGAAGGGCGCGGGGACACCGGGGAGCTGTTTTTT.